This T cell receptor beta chain emerged from a study of beta chain features in type 1 diabetes. The CDR3 is made up of 14 amino acids. V was shortened by 6 bases and J by 0 bases, with 14 bases between the two germline ends. CDR1 is GTSNPN and CDR2 is SVGIG in the germline V gene (reference sequence). What was sequenced were expressed TCRB transcripts, since all of the isolated RNA had been reverse transcribed. The protocol was immunoSEQ multiplex PCR, while the TCRdb copy is restricted to in-frame clones and leaves out a portion. The profile shows about 700,000 clones, about an eighth of them singletons. Heparinised blood was drawn once per donor, averaging about 116 mL. Purities over 95% were achieved in all sorted populations. For this clone: Antigen: not known.

Study-wide results and caveats: Shortening that was moderate but significant affected the TCRB CDR3s of Type 1 diabetes patients in all four CD4+ subsets. Any PCR bias toward short templates would affect both groups alike.

The sequenced sample consisted of naive CD4+ T cells from blood. This TCR was sampled from a man between 18 and 29 years old with type 1 diabetes. The chain uses TRBV30 and TRBJ1-1; tentatively, D is TRBD1 (5 bases). The CDR3 here is CACLALGVNTEAFF. The CDR3 DNA sequence: TGTGCCTGCCTTGCACTAGGGGTGAACACTGAAGCTTTCTTT.